This entry lists 24 T cell receptor beta chains sequenced from one sample in a study of glioma-infiltrating T cells after dendritic cell vaccination. Time point denoted: after dendritic cell vaccination, including at tumor progression/relapse. Sequencing was performed with immunoSEQ multiplex PCR; in TCRdb, only in-frame clones are kept and a portion is missing. This repertoire shows fewer than 75,000 clones, 85% to 90% found once; its top ten account for roughly 8.5%. This sample comprised blood, obtained after dendritic cell vaccination. Source of these receptors: a human donor with glioblastoma.

V gene TRBV6-1 combines with J gene TRBJ2-3; TRBD2 matches 11 bases. The CDR3 sequence is 15 residues long. J was trimmed by 2 bases and V by 6 bases; bases with no gene match: 4. Germline CDR1 and CDR2: MNHNS and SASEGT. DNA for the CDR3: TGTGCCAGCAGACAACTAGCGGGGGCCACAGATACGCAGTATTTT. Protein product: CASRQLAGATDTQYF.

This clone appeared once. The CDR3 sequence: CASSQDGTGGEKLFF. CDR3 nucleotides: TGTGCCAGCAGCCAAGATGGGACAGGGGGTGAAAAACTGTTTTTT. The chain joins TRBV4-2 to TRBJ1-4; 11 nucleotides align to TRBD1. The V segment lost 0 bases and the J segment 7 bases; nucleotides outside the gene matches: 1. The CDR3 loop spans 15 amino acids. CDR1 LGHNA and CDR2 YNFKEQ come from the germline V gene.

J is TRBJ2-2 and V is TRBV19; 9 nucleotides line up with TRBD1. The junction had 7 bases not matched to a gene; V was cut back by 7 bases and J by 7 bases. The CDR3 is 14 amino acids. Germline V CDR1 and CDR2: LNHDA, SQIVND (reference sequence). The CDR3 here is CASKGQGDGGELFF. Here the CDR3 DNA reads TGTGCCAGTAAGGGACAGGGTGATGGCGGGGAGCTGTTTTTT.

V and J are TRBV28 and TRBJ1-1; 7 bases match TRBD1. Germline V CDR1 and CDR2: MDHEN, SYDVKM. This CDR3 has 14 residues. V shed 6 bases and J 2 bases; nucleotides not matched to a gene: 6. CDR3 protein: CASSIDRANTEAFF. DNA of the CDR3: TGTGCCAGCAGCATAGACAGGGCCAACACTGAAGCTTTCTTT.

This clone is a singleton in its sample. Here the CDR3 DNA reads TGTGCCAGTAGTATCATTGGAGGACTAGCGGGAGTGGCCCAGTACTTC. It specifies CASSIIGGLAGVAQYF. The V gene is TRBV19, the J gene TRBJ2-5; 13 bases agree with TRBD2. V trimming: 3 bases; J trimming: 9 bases; junction bases outside the gene matches: 10. CDR3 size: 16 residues. CDR1 LNHDA and CDR2 SQIVND come from the germline V gene (reference sequence).

This chain joins TRBV6-5 and TRBJ2-1, with TRBD2 identical over 11 bases. The junction had 8 bases not matched to a gene; V was cut back by 7 bases and J by 6 bases. Germline V gives CDR1 MNHEY, CDR2 SVGAGI. The CDR3 has 15 amino acids. CDR3 coding DNA: TGTGCCAGCACGGGCTCTAGCGGGGGGTTCAATGAGCAGTTCTTC. Translated, it gives CASTGSSGGFNEQFF.

V is TRBV19 and J is TRBJ1-3, with 8 nucleotides matching TRBD1. Trimming cost V 4 bases and J 0 bases; bases outside gene matches: 5. The CDR3 is made up of 16 amino acids. CDR1 and CDR2 from the germline V gene are LNHDA and SQIVND (reference sequence). The CDR3 region is CASSRGTGSSGNTIYF. Written as DNA, the CDR3 is TGTGCCAGTAGTAGGGGGACAGGATCCTCTGGAAACACCATATATTTT.

With respect to this clone: Mismatch with germline at one junction end may stem from a read error. The chain is built from TRBV7-7 and TRBJ2-7; tentatively, D is TRBD2 (5 bases). The CDR3 runs 13 residues. Germline loops: CDR1 SSHAT, CDR2 FNYEAQ (reference sequence). The CDR3 nucleotides read TGTGCTAGCAGCTCCGGGATCACGGGCGAGCAGTACTTC. Residues: CASSSGITGEQYF.

The chain combines TRBV4-2 with TRBJ2-5; D unresolved. The DNA end favors TRBJ2-7, so the J call may be wrong. The germline V gene has CDR1 LGHNA and CDR2 YNFKEQ. CDR3 length: 12 amino acids. The CDR3 bases are TGTGCCAGCAGCCAAGACGGTTACGAGCAGTACTTC. Translated: CASSQDGYEQYF.

The chain uses TRBV7-2 and TRBJ1-5; a possible D gene is TRBD1 (6 bases). Germline CDR1 is SGHTA and CDR2 is FQGNSA. Trimming removed 6 bases from V and 5 bases from J, with 14 bases in between. CDR3 length: 14 residues. The CDR3 nucleotides read TGTGCCAGCAGTTCGACAGGAGCACATCAGCCCCAGCATTTT. It is translated as CASSSTGAHQPQHF. Together with reference TRBV7-2 and TRBJ1-5, the CDR3 gives the full variable domain: GAGVSQSPSNKVTEKGKDVELRCDPISGHTALYWYRQSLGQGLEFLIYFQGNSAPDKSGLPSDRFSAERTGGSVSTLTIQRTQQEDSAVYLCASSSTGAHQPQHFGDGTRLSIL.

The rearrangement uses TRBV29-1 and TRBJ2-7; 8 nucleotides match TRBD1. J lost 7 bases, V lost 5 bases, and 7 bases had no gene match. CDR1 SQVTM and CDR2 ANQGSEA come from the germline V gene. CDR3 length: 12 residues. CDR3: CSVPQGAGEQYF. The DNA for the CDR3 is TGCAGCGTTCCGCAGGGGGCGGGGGAGCAGTACTTC.

J is TRBJ1-5 and V is TRBV6-4; the match to TRBD1 covers 10 bases. This CDR3 region has 20 residues. With 0 bases clipped from V and 3 bases from J, the junction kept 14 bases outside the gene matches. In germline, CDR1 is MRHNA, CDR2 SNTAGT. CDR3: CASSDSLRKGQGSNNQPQHF. Written as DNA, the CDR3 is TGTGCCAGCAGTGACTCATTGAGGAAGGGACAGGGGAGCAACAATCAGCCCCAGCATTTT.

This clone has more than one count but fewer than ten. CDR3 bases: TGCGCCAGCAGCTTGGCGGGGGTATACAATGAGCAGTTCTTC. Amino acids: CASSLAGVYNEQFF. The chain has TRBV5-1 and TRBJ2-1; maybe TRBD2 (6 bases). This CDR3 comprises 14 residues. The V and J ends lost 0 bases and 4 bases respectively, with 8 bases between them. The germline V gene has CDR1 SGHRS and CDR2 YFSETQ.

The J gene is TRBJ1-1, the V gene TRBV4-1; D is unclear. V lost 4 bases to trimming and J lost 1 base, with 10 bases between them. The germline V gene encodes CDR1 MGHRA and CDR2 YSYEKL. CDR3 length equals 14 residues. CDR3 amino acids: CASSLRQGNTEAFF. The CDR3 DNA reads as TGCGCCAGCAGCCTTCGACAAGGGAACACTGAAGCTTTCTTT.

This clone is medium-sized (0.01 to 0.1%). The sample contains more than one DNA sequence encoding this CDR3. V is TRBV28 and J is TRBJ1-3; D is unclear. Germline CDR1 MDHEN, CDR2 SYDVKM. V was trimmed by 1 base and J by 0 bases, leaving 7 bases between them. This CDR3 region has 15 residues. Here the CDR3 DNA reads TGTGCCAGCAGTTTATCCGGTAGCTCTGGAAACACCATATATTTT. Encoded protein: CASSLSGSSGNTIYF.

The V and J genes are TRBV7-9 and TRBJ1-2; D might be TRBD1 (5 bases). The length of the CDR3 is 11 residues. V was pared by 8 bases and J by 4 bases, with 8 bases between. Germline values: CDR1 SEHNR, CDR2 FQNEAQ (reference sequence). CDR3 loop: CASGGSYGYTF. CDR3 DNA sequence: TGTGCCAGCGGGGGGAGCTATGGCTACACCTTC.

The V and J genes are TRBV19 and TRBJ1-5; 8 bases align to TRBD1. CDR3 length: 15 amino acids. The germline gives CDR1 LNHDA, CDR2 SQIVND (reference sequence). V gave up 6 bases and J gave up 1 base; unmatched junction bases: 5. The CDR3: CASRTGVGSNQPQHF. Written as DNA, the CDR3 is TGTGCCAGTAGGACAGGGGTTGGAAGCAATCAGCCCCAGCATTTT.

The CDR3 DNA sequence: TGTGCCAGCAGCTCGGCCGGATTCAGCAGGGACGAGCAGTACTTC. Residues: CASSSAGFSRDEQYF. J is TRBJ2-7 and V is TRBV5-5, with D perhaps TRBD1 (5 bases). The CDR3 is made up of 15 amino acids. Germline V gives CDR1 SGHKS, CDR2 YYEKEE (reference sequence). Trimming removed 3 bases from V and 5 bases from J, with 18 bases in between.

The rearrangement uses TRBV25-1 and TRBJ2-4; weak D call: TRBD1 (5 bases). V shed 8 bases and J shed 2 bases, with 10 bases lying between them. The CDR3 is made up of 13 amino acids. Germline CDR1 is MGHDK and CDR2 is SYGVNS. In DNA form, the CDR3 reads TGTGCCAGCCAGGGTGAGACCAAAAACATTCAGTACTTC. As protein: CASQGETKNIQYF.

The chain joins TRBV4-3 to TRBJ1-5; D ambiguous. This CDR3 has 15 residues. Germline values: CDR1 LGHNA, CDR2 YSLEER. V gave up 0 bases and J gave up 3 bases, with 9 bases separating them. For the CDR3, the DNA is TGCGCCAGCAGCCAAGACGGGTGGAACAATCAGCCCCAGCATTTT. Translating it yields CASSQDGWNNQPQHF.

In its sample, this clone was seen once. The CDR3 bases are TGTGCCAGCAGCGACCCGTGGACAGTTTGGGAGGAGACCCAGTACTTC. Its protein product is CASSDPWTVWEETQYF. This chain joins TRBV7-9 and TRBJ2-5; weak D call: TRBD1 (6 bases). CDR1 is SEHNR, CDR2 FQNEAQ, per germline (reference sequence). The V and J ends lost 5 bases and 5 bases respectively, with 21 bases between them. This CDR3 contains 16 residues.

This chain links TRBV30 with TRBJ1-5; TRBD1 might be the D (6 bases). With 4 bases removed from V and 2 bases from J, the gap between germline ends came to 15 bases. Germline V gene data show CDR1 as GTSNPN and CDR2 as SVGIG (reference sequence). The CDR3 runs 15 residues. CDR3 sequence reads: CAWTGGGSGNQPQHF. The DNA of the CDR3 is TGTGCCTGGACCGGGGGGGGCTCTGGCAATCAGCCCCAGCATTTT.

The chain employs TRBV9 and TRBJ2-1, with 13 bases aligning to TRBD2. Germline CDR1 and CDR2: SGDLS and YYNGEE. The CDR3 is 16 residues long. The trim removed 4 bases at V and 10 bases at J, leaving 11 bases unmatched. This chain's CDR3 is CASSTTSGGAAEEQFF. The CDR3 DNA reads TGTGCCAGCAGCACTACTAGCGGGGGGGCCGCGGAGGAGCAGTTCTTC. Filled out from reference TRBV9 and TRBJ2-1, the complete variable domain reads DSGVTQTPKHLITATGQRVTLRCSPRSGDLSVYWYQQSLDQGLQFLIQYYNGEERAKGNILERFSAQQFPDLHSELNLSSLELGDSALYFCASSTTSGGAAEEQFFGPGTRLTVL.

CDR3 protein: CASSVRALSYEQYF. In DNA, the CDR3 is TGTGCCAGCAGCGTAAGAGCACTCTCCTACGAGCAGTACTTC. The chain employs TRBV9 and TRBJ2-7; no definite D call. The V gene lost 1 base and the J gene lost 0 bases, with 8 bases spanning the gap. Germline lookup yields CDR1 SGDLS and CDR2 YYNGEE. The CDR3 covers 14 residues.